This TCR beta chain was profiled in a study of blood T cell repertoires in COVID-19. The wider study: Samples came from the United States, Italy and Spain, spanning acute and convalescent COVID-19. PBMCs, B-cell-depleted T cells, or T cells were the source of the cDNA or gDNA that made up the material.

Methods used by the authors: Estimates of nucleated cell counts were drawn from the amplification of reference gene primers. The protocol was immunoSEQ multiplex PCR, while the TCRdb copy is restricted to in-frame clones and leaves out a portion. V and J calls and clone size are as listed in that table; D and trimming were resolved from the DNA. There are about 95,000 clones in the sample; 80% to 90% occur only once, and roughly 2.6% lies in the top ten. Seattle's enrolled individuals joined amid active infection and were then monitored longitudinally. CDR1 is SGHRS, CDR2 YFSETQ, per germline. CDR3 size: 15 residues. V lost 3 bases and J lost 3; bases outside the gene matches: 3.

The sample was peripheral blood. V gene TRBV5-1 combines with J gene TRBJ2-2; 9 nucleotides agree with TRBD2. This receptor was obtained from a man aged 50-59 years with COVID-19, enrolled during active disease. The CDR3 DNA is TGCGCCAGCAGCTCCCGGACTAGCGACACCGGGGAGCTGTTTTTT. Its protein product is CASSSRTSDTGELFF.